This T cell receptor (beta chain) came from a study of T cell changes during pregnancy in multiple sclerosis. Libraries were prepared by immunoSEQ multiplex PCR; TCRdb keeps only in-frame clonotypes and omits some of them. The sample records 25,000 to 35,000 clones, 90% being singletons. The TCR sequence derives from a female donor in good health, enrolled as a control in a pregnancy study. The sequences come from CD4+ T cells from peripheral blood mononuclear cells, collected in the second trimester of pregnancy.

In DNA form, the CDR3 reads TGCGCCAGCAGCACGGGACTCATGGGGACAGATACGCAGTATTTT. Amino acids: CASSTGLMGTDTQYF. V and J are TRBV5-1 and TRBJ2-3; D is possibly TRBD2 (6 bases). CDR1 is SGHRS, CDR2 YFSETQ, per germline. The V end was cut by 4 bases, the J end by 3 bases, with 15 bases between. This CDR3 is 15 amino acids long.